Listed below are T cell receptor beta chains from one sample, sequenced in a study of T cell responses to AZD1222 COVID-19 vaccine. Some clones are missing from TCRdb's copy, which holds only in-frame ones; the method was immunoSEQ multiplex PCR. The sample carries just under 90,000 clones, over 75% recorded once. Sequences were derived from peripheral blood, sampled on day 0 of AZD1222 vaccination. These receptors all come from an adult in good health. Both conserved end residues are part of each CDR3. A D gene is named only where the DNA matches it firmly. Size is omitted from some rows. Given values are once, few, many or a class for expanded clones.

d_call: -; clone_size: -; j_call: TRBJ2-2; v_call: TRBV2; cdr3_nt: TGTGCCAGCAGCCGGAGGTTACCCGGGGAGCTGTTTTTT; cdr3_aa: CASSRRLPGELFF
d_call: TRBD2; clone_size: -; j_call: TRBJ2-2; v_call: TRBV5-6; cdr3_nt: TGTGCCAGCAGCTTAACTAGCGGAAGCGGGGAGCTGTTTTTT; cdr3_aa: CASSLTSGSGELFF
d_call: TRBD2; clone_size: -; j_call: TRBJ2-1; v_call: TRBV5-4; cdr3_nt: TGTGCCAGCAGCCCCGGGACTAGCGGGAGGGCTTGGTTCTTC; cdr3_aa: CASSPGTSGRAWFF
d_call: TRBD2; clone_size: -; j_call: TRBJ2-1; v_call: TRBV15; cdr3_nt: TGTGCCACCAGCAGAGAAGGACTAGCGTCCTACAATGAGCAGTTCTTC; cdr3_aa: CATSREGLASYNEQFF
d_call: -; clone_size: -; j_call: TRBJ2-1; v_call: TRBV7-2; cdr3_nt: TGTGCCAGCAGCTCAGCCCAGCCAGAGCAGTTCTTC; cdr3_aa: CASSSAQPEQFF
d_call: TRBD2; clone_size: -; j_call: TRBJ2-7; v_call: TRBV11-2; cdr3_nt: TGTGCCAGCAGCCTCCAGACTAGCACCTACGAGCAGTACTTC; cdr3_aa: CASSLQTSTYEQYF
d_call: TRBD1; clone_size: -; j_call: TRBJ2-2; v_call: TRBV7-8; cdr3_nt: TGTGCCAGCAGCTTATCCCCCGGGACAGGGGGCTACACCGGGGAGCTGTTTTTT; cdr3_aa: CASSLSPGTGGYTGELFF
d_call: -; clone_size: -; j_call: TRBJ2-1; v_call: TRBV3-1/TRBV3-2; cdr3_nt: TGTGCCAGCAGCCACTGGGGGGATGAGCAGTTCTTC; cdr3_aa: CASSHWGDEQFF
d_call: -; clone_size: -; j_call: TRBJ2-1; v_call: TRBV11-2; cdr3_nt: TGTGCCAGCCGTTCATTGCAAGGGGCTGCCCCCTACAATGAGCAGTTCTTC; cdr3_aa: CASRSLQGAAPYNEQFF
d_call: TRBD1; clone_size: -; j_call: TRBJ1-4; v_call: TRBV6-2/TRBV6-3; cdr3_nt: TGTGCCAGCAGTTCCGGACAGGGAGTGGCGGAAAAACTGTTTTTT; cdr3_aa: CASSSGQGVAEKLFF
d_call: -; clone_size: -; j_call: TRBJ1-3; v_call: TRBV9; cdr3_nt: TGTGCCAGCAGCCCCCGTCCCGGCGGAAACACCATATATTTT; cdr3_aa: CASSPRPGGNTIYF
d_call: -; clone_size: -; j_call: TRBJ1-5; v_call: TRBV2; cdr3_nt: TGTGCCAGCAGTGAGATAGAGGGGAGCAATCAGCCCCAGCATTTT; cdr3_aa: CASSEIEGSNQPQHF
d_call: TRBD1; clone_size: few; j_call: TRBJ1-2; v_call: TRBV5-4; cdr3_nt: TGTGCCAGCAGCTTTAGTGCCGGGACAGGGGGGAACTATGGCTACACCTTC; cdr3_aa: CASSFSAGTGGNYGYTF
d_call: -; clone_size: -; j_call: TRBJ2-1; v_call: TRBV24-1; cdr3_nt: TGTGCCACCAGTGATTTAGGGACCGCGCACTCCTACAATGAGCAGTTCTTC; cdr3_aa: CATSDLGTAHSYNEQFF
d_call: -; clone_size: -; j_call: TRBJ2-7; v_call: TRBV29-1; cdr3_nt: TGCAGCGTGGAAGGACAGCCGGGCGGGGCCTACGAGCAGTACTTC; cdr3_aa: CSVEGQPGGAYEQYF
d_call: TRBD2; clone_size: -; j_call: TRBJ2-3; v_call: TRBV24-1; cdr3_nt: TGTGCCACCAGTGATTCTGGACTAGCGAGGGAAGATACGCAGTATTTT; cdr3_aa: CATSDSGLAREDTQYF
d_call: TRBD1; clone_size: -; j_call: TRBJ2-1; v_call: TRBV7-8; cdr3_nt: TGTGCCAGCAGCCCCCCCCGAAGACAGGGGACCAATGAGCAGTTCTTC; cdr3_aa: CASSPPRRQGTNEQFF
d_call: -; clone_size: -; j_call: TRBJ2-3; v_call: TRBV7-9; cdr3_nt: TGTGCCAGCAGCTTAGATGCAGTAGTCACAGATACGCAGTATTTT; cdr3_aa: CASSLDAVVTDTQYF
d_call: -; clone_size: -; j_call: TRBJ1-4; v_call: TRBV28; cdr3_nt: TGTGCCAGCAGGTCATCAGTTTGGGAAAAACTGTTTTTT; cdr3_aa: CASRSSVWEKLFF
d_call: -; clone_size: -; j_call: TRBJ2-1; v_call: TRBV6-4; cdr3_nt: TGTGCCAGCAGTGACAACCTAGGGGACGTCAATGAGCAGTTCTTC; cdr3_aa: CASSDNLGDVNEQFF
d_call: -; clone_size: -; j_call: TRBJ2-3; v_call: TRBV25-1; cdr3_nt: TGTGCCAGCAGTCACCAGGGTAGCGGATCAGATACGCAGTATTTT; cdr3_aa: CASSHQGSGSDTQYF
d_call: -; clone_size: -; j_call: TRBJ1-1; v_call: TRBV18; cdr3_nt: TGTGCCAGCTCACCAGAGGAGAGTTTTGGTTTAGCTTTCTTT; cdr3_aa: CASSPEESFGLAFF
d_call: -; clone_size: -; j_call: TRBJ2-7; v_call: TRBV7-8; cdr3_nt: TGTGCCAGCAGCTTAGTTGAAGGTTTCTCCTACGAGCAGTACTTC; cdr3_aa: CASSLVEGFSYEQYF
d_call: TRBD2; clone_size: once; j_call: TRBJ2-7; v_call: TRBV7-6; cdr3_nt: TGTGCCAGCAGCTCTAGCGGAACGTCCTACGAGCAGTACTTC; cdr3_aa: CASSSSGTSYEQYF
d_call: -; clone_size: -; j_call: TRBJ2-2; v_call: TRBV27; cdr3_nt: TGTGCCAGCAGTTTACCACTACGGGAGAGAGGTTCCGGGGAGCTGTTTTTT; cdr3_aa: CASSLPLRERGSGELFF
d_call: TRBD2; clone_size: -; j_call: TRBJ2-5; v_call: TRBV27; cdr3_nt: TGTGCCAGCACCACTCCACTAGCGGGAGAATCAGAGACCCAGTACTTC; cdr3_aa: CASTTPLAGESETQYF
d_call: -; clone_size: -; j_call: TRBJ1-2; v_call: TRBV6-1; cdr3_nt: TGTGCCAGCAGTGACACGGGCCAGACAAACTATGGCTACACCTTC; cdr3_aa: CASSDTGQTNYGYTF
d_call: TRBD2; clone_size: once; j_call: TRBJ2-5; v_call: TRBV28; cdr3_nt: TGTGCCAGCAGTATACACCTCGGGGGGAACCAAGAGACCCAGTACTTC; cdr3_aa: CASSIHLGGNQETQYF
d_call: TRBD1; clone_size: once; j_call: TRBJ2-7; v_call: TRBV27; cdr3_nt: TGTGCCAGCAGGGGACAGGGAACCTACGAGCAGTACTTC; cdr3_aa: CASRGQGTYEQYF
d_call: -; clone_size: -; j_call: TRBJ1-5; v_call: TRBV6-5; cdr3_nt: TGTGCCAGCTTGGGACTGAACAATCAGCCCCAGCATTTT; cdr3_aa: CASLGLNNQPQHF
d_call: -; clone_size: few; j_call: TRBJ2-3; v_call: TRBV5-1; cdr3_nt: TGCGCCAGCAGCTTGTACGACTCCTACACAGATACGCAGTATTTT; cdr3_aa: CASSLYDSYTDTQYF
d_call: TRBD2; clone_size: -; j_call: TRBJ2-1; v_call: TRBV10-3; cdr3_nt: TGTGCCATCAGTGAGAGGGGACTAGCCCAGTTCTTC; cdr3_aa: CAISERGLAQFF
d_call: -; clone_size: -; j_call: TRBJ2-1; v_call: TRBV5-1; cdr3_nt: TGCGCCAGCAGCTTGTATGAGGCGTCCTACAATGAGCAGTTCTTC; cdr3_aa: CASSLYEASYNEQFF
d_call: -; clone_size: once; j_call: TRBJ1-1; v_call: TRBV5-1; cdr3_nt: TGCGCCAGCAGCTCTGACGGACTGAACACTGAAGCTTTCTTT; cdr3_aa: CASSSDGLNTEAFF
d_call: -; clone_size: few; j_call: TRBJ2-1; v_call: TRBV27; cdr3_nt: TGTGCCAGCAGTTATGGGGGAGGAGAGCAGTTCTTC; cdr3_aa: CASSYGGGEQFF
d_call: -; clone_size: few; j_call: TRBJ1-2; v_call: TRBV7-3; cdr3_nt: TGTGCCAGCAGCTCCGGGACATCCTACACCTTC; cdr3_aa: CASSSGTSYTF
d_call: -; clone_size: -; j_call: TRBJ2-5; v_call: TRBV10-3; cdr3_nt: TGTGCCATCAGTGAACAGGGCAGGACCTGGGAGACCCAGTACTTC; cdr3_aa: CAISEQGRTWETQYF
d_call: -; clone_size: -; j_call: TRBJ1-1; v_call: TRBV27; cdr3_nt: TGTGCCAGCAGTTTAGCGGACGGGAACACTGAAGCTTTCTTT; cdr3_aa: CASSLADGNTEAFF